This T cell receptor (beta chain) was sequenced for a study of T cells in Graves' hyperthyroidism and ophthalmopathy. Regarding the study as a whole: Most thyroid clonotypes that were expanded above 0.001 also turned up in blood.

This clonotype has a handful of counts. Its target is not known. Per germline, CDR1 SGHDT and CDR2 YYEEEE. V lost 3 bases, J lost 3 bases, and 8 bases stayed unmatched. This CDR3 has 17 amino acids. TCR beta CDR3 regions were amplified from RNA. First-round RT-PCR of the TCR CDR3 relied on the HTBI primer set. MiXCR, run by TCRdb on the multiplex PCR reads, gives a single entry per CDR3 protein. The table shows some 510,000 distinct CDR3 sequences, with about 45% occurring only once. This chain links TRBV5-6 with TRBJ2-5; 13 positions agree with TRBD2. Sequences were obtained from peripheral blood or thyroid tissue (not recorded which). The receptor was derived from a woman between 18 and 29 years old with Graves' hyperthyroidism. CDR3: CASSWALGTSGEETQYF. The DNA of the CDR3 is TGTGCCAGCAGCTGGGCGTTGGGGACTAGCGGGGAAGAGACCCAGTACTTC.